This T cell receptor (beta chain) derives from a study of T cell responses to AZD1222 COVID-19 vaccine. CDR1 is SQVTM and CDR2 is ANQGSEA in the germline V gene. V shed 4 bases and J shed 7 bases, with 16 bases lying between them. The CDR3 sequence is 14 residues long. Points from the study as a whole: Just a handful of AZD1222 recipients were seropositive at baseline. Spike-specific TCR breadth rose after two AZD1222 doses, and depth rose as well.

About this clone: Its specificity is not known.

Method: immunoSEQ multiplex PCR; TCRdb's copy keeps in-frame clones and lacks some. The sample carries 52,000 or so clones, around 85% recorded once. This receptor was obtained from an adult in good health. Sequences were derived from peripheral blood, sampled on day 0 of MenACWY control vaccination. V is TRBV29-1 and J is TRBJ2-2, with D possibly called TRBD1 or TRBD2 (6 bases each). The CDR3 DNA follows: TGCAGCGTTGGCGTTGGGGGGCGAAGCGGGGAGCTGTTTTTT. Protein product: CSVGVGGRSGELFF.